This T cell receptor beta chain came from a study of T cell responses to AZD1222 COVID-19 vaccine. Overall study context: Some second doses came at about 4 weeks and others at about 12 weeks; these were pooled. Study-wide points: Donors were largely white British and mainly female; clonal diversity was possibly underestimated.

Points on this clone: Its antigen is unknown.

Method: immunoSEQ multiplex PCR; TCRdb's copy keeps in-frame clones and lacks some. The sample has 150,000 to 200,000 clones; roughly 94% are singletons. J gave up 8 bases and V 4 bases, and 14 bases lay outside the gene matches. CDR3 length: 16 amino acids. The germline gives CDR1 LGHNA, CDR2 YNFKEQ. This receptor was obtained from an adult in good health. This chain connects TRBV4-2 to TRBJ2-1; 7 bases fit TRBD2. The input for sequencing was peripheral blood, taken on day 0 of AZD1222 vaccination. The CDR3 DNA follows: TGTGCCAGCAGCCGCAAGGGACCCTATACTAGCGATGAGCAGTTCTTC. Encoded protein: CASSRKGPYTSDEQFF.